The T cell receptor (beta chain) under discussion was sequenced for a study of human T cells and chemical hapten exposure. Study-level information: Reading of the patch tests, which applied 0.01% DPC to the upper back, occurred at 6 days. The cohort included alopecia areata under or over 50% scalp, totalis and universalis.

Time point noted: patch test 1, 2 weeks after DPC sensitization. As to treatment: therapeutic diphenylcyclopropenone sensitization with weekly scalp DPC. Someone pulled total RNA out of unfractionated whole blood. Every patch test was put on after a blood sample was taken. Per the germline V gene, CDR1 is MNHEY and CDR2 is SMNVEV (reference sequence). The V and J ends lost 2 bases and 6 bases respectively, with 16 bases between them. The CDR3 spans 15 residues. TCRdb re-analysed the RACE reads in MiXCR, keeping a single row per CDR3 protein. Among around 44,000 distinct CDR3 sequences listed, under 5% were seen once.

The sequenced sample was whole blood, obtained in connection with sensitization to the hapten diphenylcyclopropenone (DPC). This TCR derives from a man aged 50-60 years with alopecia areata. Some clones in this sample may be carry-over from other donors' samples. This chain joins TRBV27 and TRBJ1-1; no firm D call. The CDR3 nucleotides read TGTGCCAGCAGTTTAAGTGGACTACGAGCGGCTGAAGCTTTCTTT. It translates to CASSLSGLRAAEAFF.